The clone carrying this T cell receptor beta chain was recorded a few times. Authors' data handling: Reference gene primer amplification gave nucleated cell count estimates. Libraries were prepared by immunoSEQ multiplex PCR; TCRdb keeps only in-frame clonotypes and omits some of them. The V and J calls and clone size are taken from that table; D and trimming were inferred from the DNA. The sample carries 65,000 to 90,000 clones, roughly 87% recorded once. This sample is part of a study of blood T cell repertoires in COVID-19. Looking at the study overall: PBMCs, B-cell-depleted T cells, or T cells provided the cDNA or gDNA that made up the material.

This CDR3 contains 14 residues. Unmatched junction bases numbered 1, after V lost 4 bases and J lost 3 bases. Germline V gene lookup returns CDR1 SEHNR and CDR2 FQNEAQ (reference sequence). The TCR sequence derives from a man aged 80 or over with acute or convalescent COVID-19. This chain joins TRBV7-9 and TRBJ2-3; 10 bases agree with TRBD2. Sequenced input: peripheral blood. CDR3 DNA: TGTGCCAGCAGCTCAGCGGGAGGGACAGATACGCAGTATTTT. Its protein product is CASSSAGGTDTQYF.